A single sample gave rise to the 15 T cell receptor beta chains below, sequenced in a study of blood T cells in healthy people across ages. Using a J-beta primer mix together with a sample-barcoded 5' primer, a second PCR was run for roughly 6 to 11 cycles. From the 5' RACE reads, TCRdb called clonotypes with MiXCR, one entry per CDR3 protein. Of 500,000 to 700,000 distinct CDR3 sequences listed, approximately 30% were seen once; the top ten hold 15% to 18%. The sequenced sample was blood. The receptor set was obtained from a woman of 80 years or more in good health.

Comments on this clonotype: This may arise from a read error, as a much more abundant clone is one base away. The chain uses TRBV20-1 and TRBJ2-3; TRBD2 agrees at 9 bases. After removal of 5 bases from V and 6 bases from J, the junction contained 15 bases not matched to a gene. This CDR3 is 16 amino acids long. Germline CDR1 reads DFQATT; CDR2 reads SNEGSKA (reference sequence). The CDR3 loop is CSAPGPAGGSRDTQYF. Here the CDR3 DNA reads TGCAGTGCTCCCGGACCAGCGGGGGGCTCACGGGATACGCAGTATTTT.

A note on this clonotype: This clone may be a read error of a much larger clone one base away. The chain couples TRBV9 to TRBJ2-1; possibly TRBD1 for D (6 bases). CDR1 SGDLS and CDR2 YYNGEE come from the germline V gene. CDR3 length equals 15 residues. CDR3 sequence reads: CASSVQGLPYNERFF. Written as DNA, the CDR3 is TGTGCCAGCAGCGTACAGGGGTTACCCTACAATGAGCGGTTCTTC.

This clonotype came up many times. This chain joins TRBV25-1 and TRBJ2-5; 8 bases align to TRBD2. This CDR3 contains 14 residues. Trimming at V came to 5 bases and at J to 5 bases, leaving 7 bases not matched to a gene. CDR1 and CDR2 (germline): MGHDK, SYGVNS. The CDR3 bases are TGTGCCAGCAGTCTGGCGGGGGGTTGGGAGACCCAGTACTTC. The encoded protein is CASSLAGGWETQYF.

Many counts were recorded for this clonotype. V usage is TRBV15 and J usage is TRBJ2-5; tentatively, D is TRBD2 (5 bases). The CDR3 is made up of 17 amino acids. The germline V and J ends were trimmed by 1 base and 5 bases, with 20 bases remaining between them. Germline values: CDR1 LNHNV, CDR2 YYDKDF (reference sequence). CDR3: CATSRGSMGSSGETQYF. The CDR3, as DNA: TGTGCCACCAGCAGAGGCTCCATGGGAAGCTCGGGGGAGACCCAGTACTTC. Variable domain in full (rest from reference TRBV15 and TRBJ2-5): DAMVIQNPRYQVTQFGKPVTLSCSQTLNHNVMYWYQQKSSQAPKLLFHYYDKDFNNEADTPDNFQSRRPNTSFCFLDIRSPGLGDTAMYLCATSRGSMGSSGETQYFGPGTRLLVL.

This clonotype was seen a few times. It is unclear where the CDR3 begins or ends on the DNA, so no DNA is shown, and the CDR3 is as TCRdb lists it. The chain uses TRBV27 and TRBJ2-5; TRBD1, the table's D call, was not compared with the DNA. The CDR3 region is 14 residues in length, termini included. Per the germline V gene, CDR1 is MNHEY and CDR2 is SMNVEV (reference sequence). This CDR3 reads CASTSGISPGEQYF.

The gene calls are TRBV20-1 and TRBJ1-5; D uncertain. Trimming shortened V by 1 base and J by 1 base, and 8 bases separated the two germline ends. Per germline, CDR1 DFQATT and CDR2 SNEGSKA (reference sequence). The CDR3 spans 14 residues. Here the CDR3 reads CSARGFGSNQPQHF. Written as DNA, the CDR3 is TGCAGTGCTAGAGGTTTTGGGAGCAATCAGCCCCAGCATTTT.

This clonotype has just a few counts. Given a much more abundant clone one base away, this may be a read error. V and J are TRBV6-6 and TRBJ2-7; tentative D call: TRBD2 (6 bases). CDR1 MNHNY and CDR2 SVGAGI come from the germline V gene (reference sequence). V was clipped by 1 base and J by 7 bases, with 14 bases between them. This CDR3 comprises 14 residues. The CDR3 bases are TGTGCCAGCAGTTACTGGGATGGAGGGAGTGAGCAGTACTTC. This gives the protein CASSYWDGGSEQYF.

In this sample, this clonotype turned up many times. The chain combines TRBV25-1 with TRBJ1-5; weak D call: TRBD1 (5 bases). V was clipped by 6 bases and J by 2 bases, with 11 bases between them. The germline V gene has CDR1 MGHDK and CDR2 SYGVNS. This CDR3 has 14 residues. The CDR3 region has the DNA TGTGCCAGCAGCGAGGGGAGGGGCAATCAGCCCCAGCATTTT. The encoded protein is CASSEGRGNQPQHF.

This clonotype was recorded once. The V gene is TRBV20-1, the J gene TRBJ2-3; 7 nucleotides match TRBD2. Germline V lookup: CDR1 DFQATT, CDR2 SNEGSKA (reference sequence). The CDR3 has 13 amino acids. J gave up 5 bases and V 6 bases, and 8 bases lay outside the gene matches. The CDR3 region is CSASSLAGDTQYF. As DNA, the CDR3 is TGCAGTGCCAGTTCCTTAGCGGGAGATACGCAGTATTTT.

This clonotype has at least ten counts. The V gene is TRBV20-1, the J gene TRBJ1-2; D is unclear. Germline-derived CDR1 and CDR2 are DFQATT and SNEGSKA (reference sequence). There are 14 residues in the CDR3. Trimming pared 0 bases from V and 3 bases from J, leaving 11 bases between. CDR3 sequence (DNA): TGCAGTGCTAGAGAAGACCGATGGGACTATGGCTACACCTTC. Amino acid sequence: CSAREDRWDYGYTF.

The DNA of the CDR3 is TGCGCCAGCAGCTGGGACAGGGGGAGGAATGGCTACACCTTC. Translation: CASSWDRGRNGYTF. The rearrangement joins TRBV5-1 to TRBJ1-2; 11 positions agree with TRBD1. The J segment lost 6 bases and the V segment lost 3 bases, leaving 4 bases of the junction unmatched. This CDR3 spans 14 amino acids. Germline V gene sequence: CDR1 SGHRS, CDR2 YFSETQ.

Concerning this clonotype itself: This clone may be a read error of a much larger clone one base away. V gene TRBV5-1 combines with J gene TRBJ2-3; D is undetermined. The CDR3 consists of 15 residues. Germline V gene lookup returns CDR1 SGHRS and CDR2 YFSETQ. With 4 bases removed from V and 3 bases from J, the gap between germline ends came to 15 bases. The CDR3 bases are TGCGCCAGCAGCCCAACCACTCGAAATACAGATACGCAGTATTTT. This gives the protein CASSPTTRNTDTQYF.

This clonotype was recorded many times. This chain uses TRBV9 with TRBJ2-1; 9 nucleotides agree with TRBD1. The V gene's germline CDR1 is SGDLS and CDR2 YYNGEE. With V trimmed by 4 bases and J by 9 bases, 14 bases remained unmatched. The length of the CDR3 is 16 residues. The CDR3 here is CASSQATGQGSFEQFF. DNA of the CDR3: TGTGCCAGCAGCCAAGCTACCGGACAGGGGTCCTTTGAGCAGTTCTTC.

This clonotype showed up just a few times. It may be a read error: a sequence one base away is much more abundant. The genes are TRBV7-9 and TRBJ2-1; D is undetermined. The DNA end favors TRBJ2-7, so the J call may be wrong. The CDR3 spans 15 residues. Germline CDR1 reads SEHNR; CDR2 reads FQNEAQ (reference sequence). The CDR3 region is CASSLALPQYNEQYF. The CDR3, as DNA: TGTGCCAGCAGCTTAGCTCTTCCGCAGTACAATGAGCAGTACTTC.

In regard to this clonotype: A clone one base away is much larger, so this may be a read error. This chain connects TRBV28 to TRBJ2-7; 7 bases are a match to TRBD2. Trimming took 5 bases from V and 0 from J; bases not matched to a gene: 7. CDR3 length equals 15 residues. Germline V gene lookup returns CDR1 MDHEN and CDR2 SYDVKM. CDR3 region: CASSHRGGSSYEQYF. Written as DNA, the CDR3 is TGTGCCAGCAGTCATCGCGGGGGTTCCTCCTACGAGCAGTACTTC.